Following are 22 T cell receptor beta chains from one sample sequenced in a study of blood T cells in healthy people across ages. Primed by a sample-barcoded 5' primer and a J-beta primer mix, a second PCR proceeded for about 7 to 11 cycles. TCRdb processed the 5' RACE reads anew with MiXCR; each CDR3 protein has one entry. The profile covers 1.5 million to 2 million distinct CDR3 sequences, with about 39% appearing a single time and under 30% taken by the ten largest. Input material: blood. The receptor set was obtained from a human donor in good health.

The chain joins TRBV7-2 to TRBJ2-3; D gene unclear. Germline V lookup: CDR1 SGHTA, CDR2 FQGNSA. The CDR3 spans 14 residues. V was shortened by 1 base and J by 6 bases, with 11 bases between the two germline ends. The CDR3 DNA is TGTGCCAGCAGCTTAGTTAGTACAGACGATACGCAGTATTTT. The encoded protein is CASSLVSTDDTQYF.

This clonotype has a handful of counts. The V gene is TRBV6-5, the J gene TRBJ2-7, with D uncertain. The germline gives CDR1 MNHEY, CDR2 SVGAGI. The CDR3 runs to 15 residues. V gave up 4 bases and J gave up 2 bases, with 15 bases separating them. The DNA of the CDR3 is TGTGCCAGCAGTTCAAGGGCGGACCCTACCTACGAGCAGTACTTC. Protein: CASSSRADPTYEQYF.

The CDR3 loop reads CASSYSGGVDSPLHF. The CDR3 DNA sequence: TGTGCCAGCAGTTACTCTGGGGGAGTGGATTCACCCCTCCACTTT. The chain combines TRBV6-5 with TRBJ1-6; perhaps TRBD1 as D (5 bases). The CDR3 covers 15 residues. V was shortened by 0 bases and J by 8 bases, with 11 bases between the two germline ends. The germline V gene encodes CDR1 MNHEY and CDR2 SVGAGI.

The chain carries TRBV3-1 and TRBJ1-2; no firm D call. The CDR3 runs 14 residues. With 1 base removed from V and 4 bases from J, the gap between germline ends came to 10 bases. Germline CDR1 and CDR2: LGHDT and YNNKEL (reference sequence). The CDR3 sequence is CASSQGVTTYGYTF. In DNA form, the CDR3 reads TGTGCCAGCAGCCAAGGGGTGACAACCTATGGCTACACCTTC.

The rearrangement joins TRBV7-2 to TRBJ2-1; D gene unclear. In germline, CDR1 is SGHTA, CDR2 FQGNSA. This CDR3 is built from 12 residues. V dropped 0 bases and J dropped 10 bases, with 7 bases sitting between them. The CDR3 DNA reads as TGTGCCAGCAGCTTAGCGACGGAGGAGCAGTTCTTC. Its protein is CASSLATEEQFF.

This clonotype was seen more than once but under ten times. The rearrangement joins TRBV27 to TRBJ2-7, with D tentatively TRBD1 or TRBD2 (5 bases each). This CDR3 spans 14 amino acids. CDR1 MNHEY and CDR2 SMNVEV come from the germline V gene (reference sequence). V was pared by 6 bases and J by 6 bases, with 18 bases between. CDR3 sequence (DNA): TGTGCCAGCAGCACAATAGGGACCTCCGGCGAGCAGTACTTC. Protein product: CASSTIGTSGEQYF.

This clonotype was seen a few times. This chain uses TRBV4-3 with TRBJ1-2; possibly TRBD1 for D (5 bases). CDR3 length: 15 residues. Germline lookup yields CDR1 LGHNA and CDR2 YSLEER. The V and J ends lost 0 bases and 2 bases respectively, with 10 bases between them. The CDR3 DNA sequence: TGCGCCAGCAGCCAAGATCCTCCAGGGAACTATGGCTACACCTTC. Translated: CASSQDPPGNYGYTF.

This clonotype was seen at least ten times. This chain uses TRBV29-1 with TRBJ2-7, with D unresolved. Trimming stripped 4 bases from V and 6 bases from J, with 19 bases between. Germline V gene data show CDR1 as SQVTM and CDR2 as ANQGSEA. This CDR3 has 14 residues. The CDR3 coding sequence is TGCAGCGTTGGTTGGGCCGGCGGTCTTAGCGAGCAGTACTTC. It specifies CSVGWAGGLSEQYF.

The V call is TRBV15, the J call TRBJ2-7, with 8 bases fitting TRBD2. CDR3 length: 16 amino acids. Germline CDR1 is LNHNV and CDR2 is YYDKDF (reference sequence). The J segment lost 3 bases and the V segment lost 0 bases, leaving 7 bases of the junction unmatched. The CDR3 reads CATSRDLSSGSYEQYF. DNA of the CDR3: TGTGCCACCAGCAGAGATCTATCCAGCGGGAGCTACGAGCAGTACTTC.

The chain combines TRBV15 with TRBJ2-1, with 10 bases matching TRBD2. The CDR3 covers 14 residues. J gave up 8 bases and V 6 bases, and 7 bases lay outside the gene matches. In germline, CDR1 is LNHNV, CDR2 YYDKDF (reference sequence). The CDR3 sequence is CATRAGGALDEQFF. The CDR3 nucleotides read TGTGCCACCAGAGCGGGAGGGGCCCTCGATGAGCAGTTCTTC.

The sample holds many counts of this clonotype. The J gene is TRBJ1-2, the V gene TRBV12-3 or TRBV12-4; 10 nucleotides line up with TRBD1. The V segment lost 0 bases and the J segment 3 bases; nucleotides outside the gene matches: 7. The CDR3 contains 17 residues. The CDR3 loop reads CASSLAPGQGFHYGYTF. DNA of the CDR3: TGTGCCAGCAGTTTAGCCCCGGGACAGGGGTTTCACTATGGCTACACCTTC.

The V gene is TRBV29-1, the J gene TRBJ2-5; D gene ambiguous. CDR3 size: 10 residues. The ends were cut back, 2 bases at V and 5 bases at J, with 3 bases in the middle. CDR1 SQVTM and CDR2 ANQGSEA come from the germline V gene. DNA for the CDR3: TGCAGCGTTGAACCGGAGACCCAGTACTTC. This gives the protein CSVEPETQYF. Full variable domain (rest looked up from reference TRBV29-1 and TRBJ2-5): SAVISQKPSRDICQRGTSLTIQCQVDSQVTMMFWYRQQPGQSLTLIATANQGSEATYESGFVIDKFPISRPNLTFSTLTVSNMSPEDSSIYLCSVEPETQYFGPGTRLLVL.

The V gene is TRBV25-1, the J gene TRBJ2-1; no clear D. Trimming removed 3 bases from V and 0 bases from J, with 12 bases in between. Germline V lookup: CDR1 MGHDK, CDR2 SYGVNS. CDR3 length equals 16 residues. CDR3 sequence reads: CASSDSTLSSYNEQFF. CDR3 nucleotides: TGTGCCAGCAGTGACTCGACCTTAAGCTCCTACAATGAGCAGTTCTTC.

This clonotype was detected a few times. The chain employs TRBV6-5 and TRBJ2-5; D is unclear. The J call is uncertain, as TRBJ2-7 better fits the DNA end. This CDR3 is built from 14 residues. In germline, CDR1 is MNHEY, CDR2 SVGAGI. The CDR3 spells CASRAGGFTYEQYF. As DNA, the CDR3 is TGTGCCAGCAGAGCAGGTGGCTTTACTTACGAGCAGTACTTC.

The chain uses TRBV6-5 and TRBJ2-1; D is unclear. Germline CDR1 and CDR2: MNHEY and SVGAGI. Trimming removed 7 bases from V and 0 bases from J, with 13 bases in between. The CDR3 extends over 15 amino acids. CDR3 in amino acids: CASTYGSRSYNEQFF. CDR3 coding DNA: TGTGCCAGCACCTACGGCTCCCGCTCCTACAATGAGCAGTTCTTC.

A few counts support this clonotype. This rearrangement joins TRBV6-2 or TRBV6-3 to TRBJ2-3, with 8 bases identical to TRBD2. The CDR3 is 13 residues long. V lost 7 bases and J lost 4; bases outside the gene matches: 4. The germline V gene encodes CDR1 MNHEY and CDR2 SVGEGT. The CDR3 loop reads CASKAGGADTQYF. The CDR3 region has the DNA TGTGCCAGCAAGGCGGGGGGTGCAGATACGCAGTATTTT.

The J gene is TRBJ2-3, the V gene TRBV20-1, with a weak D call TRBD1 (6 bases). Trimming stripped 4 bases from V and 1 base from J, with 12 bases between. The germline gives CDR1 DFQATT, CDR2 SNEGSKA (reference sequence). The CDR3 consists of 14 residues. The CDR3 reads CSATKTGRTDTQYF. DNA of the CDR3: TGCAGTGCTACGAAGACAGGCCGCACAGATACGCAGTATTTT.

This clonotype was detected once. The rearrangement links TRBV18 to TRBJ2-5, with a weak D call TRBD2 (6 bases). V shed 0 bases and J shed 4 bases, with 12 bases lying between them. The germline V gene encodes CDR1 KGHSH and CDR2 LQKENI. The CDR3 loop spans 15 amino acids. CDR3 residues: CASSPPVGGGETQYF. Here the CDR3 DNA reads TGTGCCAGCTCACCACCGGTCGGGGGTGGAGAGACCCAGTACTTC. Full variable domain (rest looked up from reference TRBV18 and TRBJ2-5): NAGVMQNPRHLVRRRGQEARLRCSPMKGHSHVYWYRQLPEEGLKFMVYLQKENIIDESGMPKERFSAEFPKEGPSILRIQQVVRGDSAAYFCASSPPVGGGETQYFGPGTRLLVL.

The CDR3 sequence: CASSFYRGLEAFF. CDR3 coding DNA: TGTGCCAGCAGTTTTTATCGGGGGTTAGAAGCTTTCTTT. This rearrangement joins TRBV12-3 or TRBV12-4 to TRBJ1-1; the D gene is possibly TRBD1 (5 bases). The CDR3 runs 13 residues. V gave up 3 bases and J gave up 8 bases, with 13 bases separating them.

The chain carries TRBV10-3 and TRBJ2-3; TRBD1 aligns across 8 bases. This CDR3 has 16 amino acids. V shed 3 bases, J shed 1 base, and the junction held 6 bases outside the gene matches. Per germline, CDR1 ENHRY and CDR2 SYGVKD. In DNA form, the CDR3 reads TGTGCCATCAGTGAATCCCAGGGACAGGGCACAGATACGCAGTATTTT. Amino acid sequence: CAISESQGQGTDTQYF.

The V and J genes are TRBV7-9 and TRBJ2-7; TRBD1 matches at 10 bases. CDR3 length equals 13 residues. Germline CDR1 and CDR2: SEHNR and FQNEAQ (reference sequence). Trimming removed 0 bases from V and 12 bases from J; junction bases left unmatched: 5. CDR3 DNA sequence: TGTGCCAGCAGCTTAGCCGGGACAGGGGATTGGTACTTC. It encodes CASSLAGTGDWYF.

There are a few counts of this clonotype. The chain uses TRBV4-2 and TRBJ1-2, with D perhaps matching TRBD1 (6 bases). V lost 7 bases, J lost 2 bases, and 17 bases lay in between. There are 15 residues in the CDR3. Germline V gene data show CDR1 as LGHNA and CDR2 as YNFKEQ. The CDR3 loop is CASTHYRDNNYGYTF. CDR3 sequence (DNA): TGTGCCAGCACCCACTACCGGGACAACAACTATGGCTACACCTTC.